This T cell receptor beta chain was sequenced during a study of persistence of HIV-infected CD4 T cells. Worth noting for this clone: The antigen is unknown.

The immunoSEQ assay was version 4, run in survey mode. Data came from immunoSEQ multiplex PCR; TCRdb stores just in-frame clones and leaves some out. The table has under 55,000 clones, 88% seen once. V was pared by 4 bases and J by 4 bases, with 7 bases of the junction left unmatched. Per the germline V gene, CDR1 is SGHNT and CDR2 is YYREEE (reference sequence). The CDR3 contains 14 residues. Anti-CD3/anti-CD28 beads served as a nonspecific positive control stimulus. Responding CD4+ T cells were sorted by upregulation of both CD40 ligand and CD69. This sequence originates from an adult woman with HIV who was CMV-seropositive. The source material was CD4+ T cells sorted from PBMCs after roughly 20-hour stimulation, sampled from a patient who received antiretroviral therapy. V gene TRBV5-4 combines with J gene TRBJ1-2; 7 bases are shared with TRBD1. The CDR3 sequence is CASSIKGQAYGYTF. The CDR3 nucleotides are TGTGCCAGCAGCATAAAAGGACAGGCCTATGGCTACACCTTC.